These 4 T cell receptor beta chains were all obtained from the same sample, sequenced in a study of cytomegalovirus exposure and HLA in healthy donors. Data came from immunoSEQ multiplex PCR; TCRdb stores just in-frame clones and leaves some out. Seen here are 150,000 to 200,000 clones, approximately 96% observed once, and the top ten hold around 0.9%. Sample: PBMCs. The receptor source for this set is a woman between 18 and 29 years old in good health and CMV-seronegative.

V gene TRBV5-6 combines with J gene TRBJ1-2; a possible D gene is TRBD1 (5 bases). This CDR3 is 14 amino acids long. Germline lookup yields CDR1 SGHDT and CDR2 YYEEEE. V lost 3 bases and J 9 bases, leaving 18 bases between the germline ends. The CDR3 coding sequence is TGTGCCAGCAGCTGGCGCCGCGGGGGTGTGAGCTACACCTTC. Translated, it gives CASSWRRGGVSYTF.

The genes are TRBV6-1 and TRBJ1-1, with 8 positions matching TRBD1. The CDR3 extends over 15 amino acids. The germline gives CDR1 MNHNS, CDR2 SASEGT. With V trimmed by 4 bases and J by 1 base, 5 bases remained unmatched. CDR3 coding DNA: TGTGCCAGCAGTGTTCGGACAGGGCGGAACACTGAAGCTTTCTTT. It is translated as CASSVRTGRNTEAFF.

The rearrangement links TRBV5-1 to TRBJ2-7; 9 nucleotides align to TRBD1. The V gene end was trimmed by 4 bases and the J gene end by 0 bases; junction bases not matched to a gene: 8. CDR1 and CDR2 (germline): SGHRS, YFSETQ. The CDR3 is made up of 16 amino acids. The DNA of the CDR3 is TGCGCCAGCAGCCCGGGACAGGGAATGGCCTCCTACGAGCAGTACTTC. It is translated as CASSPGQGMASYEQYF.

The CDR3 sequence is CASSDNRGYTF. Here the CDR3 DNA reads TGTGCCAGCAGTGATAATCGTGGCTACACCTTC. The chain employs TRBV2 and TRBJ1-2, with unresolved D. Germline lookup yields CDR1 SNHLY and CDR2 FYNNEI. The length of the CDR3 is 11 residues. Trimming stripped 3 bases from V and 7 bases from J, with 6 bases between.